These T cell receptor beta chains were read from a single sample in a study of molecular identifiers for immune sequencing clone quantification. From the PCR reads, TCRdb called clonotypes with MiXCR, one entry per CDR3 protein. The table shows approximately 670,000 distinct CDR3 sequences, with just under 20% occurring only once. Source material: naive CD8+ T cells from blood, with Jurkat cell RNA spiked in. The receptors come from a human donor in good health. Some libraries in this study had Jurkat cell RNA spiked in. Both conserved end residues are part of each CDR3. A D gene is named only where the DNA matches it firmly. Not every row has a clone size; where given, it reads once, few, many or a size class.

few	NA	TRBV5-6	TRBJ2-1	TGTGCCAGCAGCTTTGATGGGGCTGGCTACAATGAGCAGTTCTTC	CASSFDGAGYNEQFF
many	TRBD2	TRBV10-2	TRBJ2-3	TGCGCCAGCAGTGCGGGGGGGGCCGTAGATACGCAGTATTTT	CASSAGGAVDTQYF
many	TRBD1	TRBV29-1	TRBJ1-2	TGCAGCGTTGAAGGGAGGGACAGGGCATCCTATGGCTACACCTTC	CSVEGRDRASYGYTF
NA	NA	TRBV6-2/TRBV6-3	TRBJ2-7	TGTGCCAGCAGTTATACAGGGCTCGACGAGCAGTACTTC	CASSYTGLDEQYF
many	NA	TRBV20-1	TRBJ2-3	TGCAGTGCTACTCAACCCCGCGGTGGTCCCACAGATACGCAGTATTTT	CSATQPRGGPTDTQYF
NA	NA	TRBV12-3/TRBV12-4	TRBJ2-1	TGTGCCAGCAGCCCTGGGGGGGCCGGTTGGAATGAGCAGTTCTTC	CASSPGGAGWNEQFF
once	NA	TRBV4-3	TRBJ2-1	TGCGCCAGCAGCCAAGATAGGAGCTCCAGCTCCTACAATGAGCAGTTCTTC	CASSQDRSSSSYNEQFF
NA	NA	TRBV27	TRBJ1-5	TGTGCCAGCAGTTTATGGTCCGGGGACCAGCCCCAGCATTTT	CASSLWSGDQPQHF
few	NA	TRBV7-9	TRBJ1-2	TGTGCCAGCAGCTTAGCGGGACAAATCTATGGCTACACCTTC	CASSLAGQIYGYTF
many	NA	TRBV7-6	TRBJ1-5	TGTGCCAGCAGCTTAGCGCACAGGGTCCATAGCAATCAGCCCCAGCATTTT	CASSLAHRVHSNQPQHF
many	NA	TRBV23-1	TRBJ2-7	TGCGCCAGCAGTCCTCGGGGCCGTTTAGGGGGATACGAGCAGTACTTC	CASSPRGRLGGYEQYF
NA	TRBD2	TRBV2	TRBJ2-1	TGTGCCAGCGGTCGAGCGGGGGTCAGCGGCTACAATGAGCAGTTCTTC	CASGRAGVSGYNEQFF
many	NA	TRBV7-2	TRBJ2-1	TGTGCCAGCAGCTTAGAAATTGGGGGGTATGAGCAGTTCTTC	CASSLEIGGYEQFF
many	NA	TRBV4-3	TRBJ2-2	TGTGCCAGCAGCCAAGATCGGTCCACCGGGGAGCTGTTTTTT	CASSQDRSTGELFF
many	NA	TRBV28	TRBJ1-1	TGTGCCAGCAGTCCGGACGGGGGGCGGACTGAAGCTTTCTTT	CASSPDGGRTEAFF
few	NA	TRBV12-3/TRBV12-4	TRBJ2-5	TGTGCCAGCAGTTTTTCCGCTAATACACAAGAGACCCAGTACTTC	CASSFSANTQETQYF
many	NA	TRBV7-9	TRBJ1-1	TGTGCCAGCATCCCAACGGGAGGTTCTTTGGGTGAAGCTTTCTTT	CASIPTGGSLGEAFF
many	TRBD1	TRBV4-1	TRBJ1-5	TGCGCCAGCAGCCAAATTGACAGGGGCAATCAGCCCCAGCATTTT	CASSQIDRGNQPQHF
NA	NA	TRBV6-2/TRBV6-3	TRBJ2-4	TGTGCCAGCAGTTACTCGATAGAGTCGGCCCTGATAGCCAAAAACATTCAGTACTTC	CASSYSIESALIAKNIQYF
few	NA	TRBV30	TRBJ2-7	TGTGCCTGGACGCAAGAAAGGCCCAAAGCCTACGAGCAGTACTTC	CAWTQERPKAYEQYF
NA	TRBD1	TRBV9	TRBJ1-1	TGTGCCAGCAGCCCGGGACAGGGCTACATGAACACTGAAGCTTTCTTT	CASSPGQGYMNTEAFF
many	TRBD1	TRBV6-5	TRBJ1-2	TGTGCCAGCAGTTACGGGCAGGGGGCAGGTTGGAACTATGGCTACACCTTC	CASSYGQGAGWNYGYTF
few	NA	TRBV11-2	TRBJ2-5	TGTGCCAGCAGCGGGAAAACAAACCAAGAGACCCAGTACTTC	CASSGKTNQETQYF